What follows are 9 T cell receptor beta chains derived from one specimen sequenced in a study of blood T cell repertoires in COVID-19. Only in-frame clones appear in the TCRdb table, and some are missing; sequencing was by immunoSEQ multiplex PCR. This sample has some 150,000 clones, with 88% found just once. Sequencing used peripheral blood. The receptor set was obtained from a human donor in a cohort sampled during active COVID-19.

This chain joins TRBV2 and TRBJ2-1; a weak D match, TRBD2 (6 bases). CDR3 length: 13 residues. The V gene lost 7 bases and the J gene lost 12 bases, with 19 bases spanning the gap. The germline CDR1 and CDR2 sequences are SNHLY and FYNNEI. CDR3 protein: CASKDGAGMGQFF. The CDR3 DNA reads as TGTGCCAGCAAAGATGGGGCGGGGATGGGGCAGTTCTTC.

V gene TRBV7-2 combines with J gene TRBJ1-1, with 11 bases that match TRBD1. The CDR3 is made up of 16 amino acids. In germline, CDR1 is SGHTA, CDR2 FQGNSA. With V trimmed by 5 bases and J by 5 bases, 10 bases remained unmatched. The CDR3 nucleotides read TGTGCCAGCAGCCGTGTGGGACAGGGGGTCGGGACTGAAGCTTTCTTT. Its translation is CASSRVGQGVGTEAFF.

The chain has TRBV7-9 and TRBJ1-4; D might be TRBD1 (5 bases). CDR1 is SEHNR and CDR2 is FQNEAQ in the germline V gene (reference sequence). This CDR3 is 14 amino acids long. With 6 bases removed from V and 10 bases from J, the gap between germline ends came to 18 bases. Written as DNA, the CDR3 is TGTGCCAGCAGTAGGGAGCGGGGGTATGGAAAACTGTTTTTT. It translates to CASSRERGYGKLFF.

The chain combines TRBV7-2 with TRBJ1-6; 9 bases agree with TRBD1. This CDR3 is 16 amino acids long. Germline CDR1 reads SGHTA; CDR2 reads FQGNSA. Losses at the gene ends were 5 bases for V and 10 bases for J; bases not matched to a gene: 12. The CDR3 bases are TGTGCCAGCAGCCCGCCCGGGACAGGGAGAGGGTCACCCCTCCACTTT. Residues: CASSPPGTGRGSPLHF.

The chain employs TRBV27 and TRBJ2-7, with 8 bases matching TRBD1. Trimming at V came to 5 bases and at J to 3 bases, leaving 6 bases not matched to a gene. CDR1 and CDR2 (germline): MNHEY, SMNVEV (reference sequence). The CDR3 contains 14 residues. This chain's CDR3 is CASSPTGENYEQYF. The CDR3 DNA follows: TGTGCCAGCAGTCCGACAGGGGAGAACTACGAGCAGTACTTC.

V gene TRBV27 combines with J gene TRBJ2-7, with TRBD1 matching over 7 bases. CDR3 length: 16 amino acids. From germline, CDR1 is MNHEY and CDR2 SMNVEV (reference sequence). With 5 bases clipped from V and 2 bases from J, the junction kept 12 bases outside the gene matches. CDR3 in amino acids: CASSLRSGTVTYEQYF. The CDR3 DNA reads as TGTGCCAGCAGTCTGCGATCCGGGACAGTGACCTACGAGCAGTACTTC.

The V and J genes are TRBV28 and TRBJ1-2, with TRBD1 matching over 12 bases. The CDR3 covers 15 residues. The V gene end was trimmed by 4 bases and the J gene end by 4 bases; junction bases not matched to a gene: 4. CDR1 and CDR2 (germline): MDHEN, SYDVKM. For the CDR3, the DNA is TGTGCCAGCAGTTCCGGGACAGGGGGCAGCTATGGCTACACCTTC. Amino acid sequence: CASSSGTGGSYGYTF.

The chain recombines TRBV5-6 with TRBJ1-6, with 7 bases lining up with TRBD1. Trimming at V came to 2 bases and at J to 7 bases, leaving 6 bases not matched to a gene. Germline values: CDR1 SGHDT, CDR2 YYEEEE. This CDR3 has 15 amino acids. The CDR3 spells CASSLSGTANSPLHF. CDR3 sequence (DNA): TGTGCCAGCAGCTTATCCGGGACAGCGAATTCACCCCTCCACTTT. The whole variable domain, filled in from reference TRBV5-6 and TRBJ1-6, reads DAGVTQSPTHLIKTRGQQVTLRCSPKSGHDTVSWYQQALGQGPQFIFQYYEEEERQRGNFPDRFSGHQFPNYSSELNVNALLLGDSALYLCASSLSGTANSPLHFGNGTRLTVT.

The gene calls are TRBV9 and TRBJ2-7; tentatively, D is TRBD1 (5 bases). The V gene's germline CDR1 is SGDLS and CDR2 YYNGEE. Trimming removed 0 bases at V and 2 bases at J, with 12 bases between. The CDR3 runs 15 residues. The CDR3 nucleotides read TGTGCCAGCAGCGTAGAAGCAGGGCGCACCTACGAGCAGTACTTC. It yields the protein CASSVEAGRTYEQYF.